This is a list of T cell receptor beta chains from one sample in a study of T cells in Graves' hyperthyroidism and ophthalmopathy. TCRdb independently ran MiXCR on the multiplex PCR reads; one entry per CDR3 protein. The data show 340,000 or so distinct CDR3 sequences, with 15% to 20% seen just once and approximately 54% held by the top ten. The sample consisted of blood. The receptors were gathered from a woman aged 45-65 years with Graves' hyperthyroidism. Both conserved end residues are trimmed from each CDR3. A D gene is named only where the DNA matches it firmly. Only part of the rows carry a size: once, few, many, or a class if the clone is expanded.

CDR3 protein: AWSVLGDIRDPTGELF
D gene: NA
V gene: TRBV30
clone size: NA
J gene: TRBJ2-2
CDR3 length: 16

CDR3 protein: ASSPTGGFTDTQY
D gene: TRBD2
V gene: TRBV9
clone size: NA
J gene: TRBJ2-3
CDR3 length: 13

CDR3 protein: ASRRAGDEQF
D gene: NA
V gene: TRBV14
clone size: NA
J gene: TRBJ2-1
CDR3 length: 10

CDR3 protein: ASSLAAGAF
D gene: NA
V gene: TRBV13
clone size: many
J gene: TRBJ1-1
CDR3 length: 9

CDR3 protein: ASSLGTSGRIEQY
D gene: TRBD2
V gene: TRBV11-2
clone size: many
J gene: TRBJ2-7
CDR3 length: 13

CDR3 protein: ASSLTQGNTEAF
D gene: NA
V gene: TRBV12-3/TRBV12-4
clone size: NA
J gene: TRBJ1-1
CDR3 length: 12

CDR3 protein: ASSSGVNTEAF
D gene: NA
V gene: TRBV2
clone size: many
J gene: TRBJ1-1
CDR3 length: 11

CDR3 protein: ASRKPGVGELF
D gene: NA
V gene: TRBV2
clone size: NA
J gene: TRBJ2-2
CDR3 length: 11

CDR3 protein: ASSSGPINEKLF
D gene: NA
V gene: TRBV7-9
clone size: NA
J gene: TRBJ1-4
CDR3 length: 12

CDR3 protein: SASRGPGGAQH
D gene: TRBD1
V gene: TRBV20-1
clone size: few
J gene: TRBJ1-5
CDR3 length: 11

CDR3 protein: ASSFSENGYT
D gene: NA
V gene: TRBV28
clone size: many
J gene: TRBJ1-2
CDR3 length: 10

CDR3 protein: STGSSNQPQH
D gene: NA
V gene: TRBV20-1
clone size: NA
J gene: TRBJ1-5
CDR3 length: 10

CDR3 protein: ASSVGSNEQF
D gene: NA
V gene: TRBV2
clone size: many
J gene: TRBJ2-1
CDR3 length: 10

CDR3 protein: AISESRTANTGELF
D gene: NA
V gene: TRBV10-3
clone size: many
J gene: TRBJ2-2
CDR3 length: 14

CDR3 protein: ASRPLAGGSTDTQY
D gene: TRBD2
V gene: TRBV19
clone size: once
J gene: TRBJ2-3
CDR3 length: 14

CDR3 protein: ASSLWGRAISTDTQY
D gene: NA
V gene: TRBV12-3/TRBV12-4
clone size: many
J gene: TRBJ2-3
CDR3 length: 15

CDR3 protein: ASSPQQGTQPQH
D gene: NA
V gene: TRBV18
clone size: many
J gene: TRBJ1-5
CDR3 length: 12

CDR3 protein: SASDNNSPLH
D gene: NA
V gene: TRBV20-1
clone size: many
J gene: TRBJ1-6
CDR3 length: 10

CDR3 protein: ASSDMPGQGNEQF
D gene: TRBD1
V gene: TRBV6-1
clone size: many
J gene: TRBJ2-1
CDR3 length: 13

CDR3 protein: ASKVYNEQF
D gene: NA
V gene: TRBV2
clone size: many
J gene: TRBJ2-1
CDR3 length: 9

CDR3 protein: ASSLAQGRPPNEQY
D gene: NA
V gene: TRBV11-2
clone size: once
J gene: TRBJ2-7
CDR3 length: 14

CDR3 protein: ASSPPIRGGNTEAF
D gene: NA
V gene: TRBV18
clone size: few
J gene: TRBJ1-1
CDR3 length: 14

CDR3 protein: ASSPLRSSGPNTEAF
D gene: NA
V gene: TRBV13
clone size: few
J gene: TRBJ1-1
CDR3 length: 15

CDR3 protein: SARTSGGSTDTQY
D gene: TRBD2
V gene: TRBV20-1
clone size: many
J gene: TRBJ2-3
CDR3 length: 13